These 13 T cell receptor beta chains were sequenced from one sample in a study of OX40 agonist ivuxolimab in advanced cancers. The table came from immunoSEQ multiplex PCR; TCRdb's copy has only in-frame clones and leaves some out. The table lists roughly 60,000 clones, roughly 82% of them singletons, with 2.6% in the top ten. The sequences come from CD4+ or CD8+ T cells sorted from blood, collected in a trial of the OX40 agonist ivuxolimab. Receptors were obtained from an adult with an advanced solid tumor such as melanoma, head and neck, liver or kidney cancer.

The chain carries TRBV19 and TRBJ1-2; 7 bases map to TRBD1. Germline V CDR1 and CDR2: LNHDA, SQIVND (reference sequence). This CDR3 is 17 amino acids long. Trimming removed 3 bases from V and 4 bases from J; junction bases left unmatched: 14. This chain's CDR3 is CASSIRSRDSGIYGYTF. CDR3 in DNA: TGTGCCAGTAGTATTCGTTCTCGGGACAGCGGAATCTATGGCTACACCTTC.

This sequence joins TRBV18 and TRBJ1-3, with TRBD1 identical over 8 bases. The germline V gene has CDR1 KGHSH and CDR2 LQKENI. Trimming at V came to 5 bases and at J to 4 bases, leaving 7 bases not matched to a gene. The length of the CDR3 is 15 residues. The CDR3 protein is CASSSDRGRGNTIYF. DNA for the CDR3: TGTGCCAGCTCATCCGACAGGGGCCGAGGAAACACCATATATTTT.

The genes are TRBV6-5 and TRBJ2-5; D is ambiguous. The CDR3 is 14 amino acids. Germline V gene sequence: CDR1 MNHEY, CDR2 SVGAGI. Trimming removed 6 bases at V and 0 bases at J, with 11 bases between. The CDR3 sequence: CASSAENHQETQYF. DNA for the CDR3: TGTGCCAGCAGCGCTGAGAACCACCAAGAGACCCAGTACTTC.

V and J are TRBV7-2 and TRBJ1-4, with 8 nucleotides matching TRBD1. Germline V gives CDR1 SGHTA, CDR2 FQGNSA. The CDR3 is 15 residues long. Trimming took 2 bases from V and 5 from J; bases not matched to a gene: 4. The CDR3 bases are TGTGCCAGCAGCTTACAGACAGGGGACAATGAAAAACTGTTTTTT. Encoded protein: CASSLQTGDNEKLFF.

The J gene is TRBJ1-5, the V gene TRBV15; no clear D. Trimming took 0 bases from V and 6 from J, leaving 3 bases between them. The CDR3 is 12 amino acids. Germline CDR1 is LNHNV and CDR2 is YYDKDF (reference sequence). In nucleotides, the CDR3 is TGTGCCACCAGCAGAGAGGCTCAGCCCCAGCATTTT. Amino acids: CATSREAQPQHF.

The rearrangement links TRBV7-3 to TRBJ1-2; no clear D gene. Germline CDR1 and CDR2: SGHTA and FQGTGA. The CDR3 is 13 amino acids. Trimming left V 6 bases short and J 4 bases short, with 12 bases between. The CDR3 DNA reads TGTGCCAGCAGTTTGGACGCATCCTATGGCTACACCTTC. Its translation: CASSLDASYGYTF.

This chain joins TRBV4-2 and TRBJ2-5; the D gene is possibly TRBD2 (5 bases). Trimming stripped 0 bases from V and 5 bases from J, with 10 bases between. This CDR3 spans 14 amino acids. Germline V lookup: CDR1 LGHNA, CDR2 YNFKEQ. This chain's CDR3 is CASSQDRGYETQYF. In DNA form, the CDR3 reads TGTGCCAGCAGCCAAGATCGGGGTTATGAGACCCAGTACTTC.

This rearrangement joins TRBV30 to TRBJ1-6, with TRBD1 as a possible D gene (6 bases). The germline V gene encodes CDR1 GTSNPN and CDR2 SVGIG (reference sequence). V was cut by 4 bases and J by 8 bases, with 18 bases left in between. CDR3 length equals 15 residues. The CDR3 loop reads CAWIPTRGGDSPLHF. In nucleotides, the CDR3 is TGTGCCTGGATACCCACCAGGGGAGGGGATTCACCCCTCCACTTT.

This chain uses TRBV5-1 with TRBJ2-2, with 11 bases matching TRBD1. The germline V gene has CDR1 SGHRS and CDR2 YFSETQ. Germline trimming cut 6 bases from V and 5 bases from J; bases unmatched to any gene: 9. This CDR3 is built from 16 residues. The CDR3 sequence is CASTTTGTGGTGELFF. Here the CDR3 DNA reads TGCGCCAGCACCACGACGGGGACAGGGGGAACCGGGGAGCTGTTTTTT.

This chain connects TRBV4-2 to TRBJ2-6, with 7 positions matching TRBD2. Unmatched junction bases numbered 6, after V lost 4 bases and J lost 0 bases. The CDR3 consists of 17 residues. Germline V gives CDR1 LGHNA, CDR2 YNFKEQ. Here the CDR3 reads CASSRGGINSGANVLTF. The CDR3 nucleotides read TGTGCCAGCAGCCGGGGAGGGATTAACTCTGGGGCCAACGTCCTGACTTTC.

The gene calls are TRBV18 and TRBJ1-1; 9 bases match TRBD1. In germline, CDR1 is KGHSH, CDR2 LQKENI. Trimming at V came to 6 bases and at J to 6 bases, leaving 8 bases not matched to a gene. CDR3 length equals 14 residues. The CDR3, as DNA: TGTGCCAGCTCTCCCGGGGACAGGGTTTCTGAAGCTTTCTTT. It specifies CASSPGDRVSEAFF.

J is TRBJ2-2 and V is TRBV9; weak D call: TRBD1 (6 bases). Germline lookup yields CDR1 SGDLS and CDR2 YYNGEE. CDR3 length: 14 residues. V gave up 4 bases and J gave up 5 bases, with 12 bases separating them. In DNA form, the CDR3 reads TGTGCCAGCAGCCCAGAGACAGGTACCGGGGAGCTGTTTTTT. This sequence encodes CASSPETGTGELFF.

V is TRBV6-5 and J is TRBJ2-7; the match to TRBD2 covers 8 bases. The germline CDR1 and CDR2 sequences are MNHEY and SVGAGI. With V trimmed by 6 bases and J by 5 bases, 6 bases remained unmatched. The CDR3 is 13 residues long. DNA for the CDR3: TGTGCCAGCAGCCGTCCGGGGGGGCACGAGCAGTACTTC. It encodes CASSRPGGHEQYF.